The present TCR beta chain was sequenced within a study of blood T cell repertoires in COVID-19. Study background: COVID-19 samples collected from the United States, Italy and Spain covered acute and convalescent phases. The cDNA or gDNA used as material had been derived from T cells, B-cell-depleted T cells, or PBMCs.

Authors' data handling: Estimates of nucleated cell counts were drawn from the amplification of reference gene primers. Assay used: immunoSEQ multiplex PCR; TCRdb lists only in-frame clones, some missing. V and J calls and clone size are given by that table; D and trimming were obtained from the DNA. This table has roughly 200,000 clones, approximately 91% appearing once. What was sequenced was peripheral blood. The TCR sequence derives from a man aged 40-49 years with acute or convalescent COVID-19.

The CDR3 bases are TGTGCCAGCAGCCAACCCGGGGGGTCTGGGGACACCGGGGAGCTGTTTTTT. This codes for CASSQPGGSGDTGELFF. The chain has TRBV4-2 and TRBJ2-2, with 7 bases that match TRBD2. The ends lost 2 bases at V and 3 bases at J; junction bases unmatched: 9. Germline CDR1 LGHNA, CDR2 YNFKEQ. The CDR3 extends over 17 amino acids.